The 8 T cell receptor beta chains presented below share a single source sample, sequenced in a study of graft-versus-host responses after intestinal transplantation. Sequenced by immunoSEQ multiplex PCR; TCRdb stores in-frame clones only, minus some. Altogether 100,000 to 120,000 clones are present, over 85% being singletons, with the ten largest covering about 0.51%. The antigens for these receptors are not known. The source was unstimulated CD8+ T cells sorted from spleen or lymph node cells, collected before intestinal transplant. The receptors were sampled from a human donor who received an intestinal transplant.

V gene TRBV30 combines with J gene TRBJ2-1; D possibly uses TRBD1 or TRBD2 (5 bases each). The CDR3 contains 13 residues. Looked up from germline, CDR1 is GTSNPN and CDR2 is SVGIG (reference sequence). Trimming left V 3 bases short and J 1 base short, with 7 bases between. This CDR3 reads CAWSGASYNEQFF. In DNA form, the CDR3 reads TGTGCCTGGAGCGGGGCATCCTACAATGAGCAGTTCTTC.

In DNA form, the CDR3 reads TGTGCCAGCAGCTTTGGGGGCTGGGACGAGCAGTACTTC. Residues: CASSFGGWDEQYF. The rearrangement links TRBV11-2 to TRBJ2-7; D might be TRBD1 (6 bases). This CDR3 region has 13 residues. The V gene lost 3 bases and the J gene lost 5 bases, with 11 bases spanning the gap. Per the germline V gene, CDR1 is SGHAT and CDR2 is FQNNGV.

The rearrangement joins TRBV4-1 to TRBJ2-7, with 7 bases aligning to TRBD2. After removal of 1 base from V and 5 bases from J, the junction contained 8 bases not matched to a gene. Germline lookup yields CDR1 MGHRA and CDR2 YSYEKL. The CDR3 covers 15 residues. In nucleotides, the CDR3 is TGCGCCAGCAGCCAAGGGTGGGGAGGGGCGCACGAGCAGTACTTC. Encoded protein: CASSQGWGGAHEQYF.

As to this clone: Within the sample, other DNA sequences also encode this same CDR3. The chain joins TRBV9 to TRBJ2-3; D not certain. CDR1 is SGDLS, CDR2 YYNGEE, per germline. The CDR3 consists of 13 residues. Between the trimmed V and J ends, which lost 3 bases and 0 bases, there was a span of 5 bases. CDR3: CASSASSTDTQYF. The CDR3 bases are TGTGCCAGCAGCGCGAGCAGCACAGATACGCAGTATTTT. The variable domain in full, with the rest retrieved from reference TRBV9 and TRBJ2-3, is DSGVTQTPKHLITATGQRVTLRCSPRSGDLSVYWYQQSLDQGLQFLIQYYNGEERAKGNILERFSAQQFPDLHSELNLSSLELGDSALYFCASSASSTDTQYFGPGTRLTVL.

This rearrangement joins TRBV19 to TRBJ2-5; no clear D. The CDR3 runs to 12 residues. The germline V gene encodes CDR1 LNHDA and CDR2 SQIVND (reference sequence). Deletions cut 4 bases from V and 4 bases from J, with 7 bases between. DNA for the CDR3: TGTGCCAGTAGTAGAGTAGGAGAGACCCAGTACTTC. This translates into CASSRVGETQYF.

The J gene is TRBJ2-3, the V gene TRBV5-6, with TRBD2 matching over 7 bases. CDR3 size: 15 residues. V shed 0 bases and J 0 bases; nucleotides not matched to a gene: 1. Germline loops: CDR1 SGHDT, CDR2 YYEEEE. The CDR3 nucleotides are TGTGCCAGCAGCTTGGGACTAGCCAGCACAGATACGCAGTATTTT. Protein sequence: CASSLGLASTDTQYF.

This chain links TRBV19 with TRBJ1-1; D is undetermined. CDR1 and CDR2 (germline): LNHDA, SQIVND (reference sequence). The CDR3 extends over 13 amino acids. V was pared by 5 bases and J by 1 base, with 8 bases between. The CDR3 nucleotides read TGTGCCAGTAGTCCGATGGGGAACACTGAAGCTTTCTTT. Protein product: CASSPMGNTEAFF. The full variable domain, completed using reference TRBV19 and TRBJ1-1, is DGGITQSPKYLFRKEGQNVTLSCEQNLNHDAMYWYRQDPGQGLRLIYYSQIVNDFQKGDIAEGYSVSREKKESFPLTVTSAQKNPTAFYLCASSPMGNTEAFFGQGTRLTVV.

The chain uses TRBV7-9 and TRBJ2-2; the D is unclear. The CDR3 has 10 residues. The V end was cut by 3 bases, the J end by 8 bases, with 1 base between. CDR1 is SEHNR, CDR2 FQNEAQ, per germline (reference sequence). CDR3 region: CASSLGELFF. The CDR3 DNA sequence: TGTGCCAGCAGCTTGGGGGAGCTGTTTTTT.